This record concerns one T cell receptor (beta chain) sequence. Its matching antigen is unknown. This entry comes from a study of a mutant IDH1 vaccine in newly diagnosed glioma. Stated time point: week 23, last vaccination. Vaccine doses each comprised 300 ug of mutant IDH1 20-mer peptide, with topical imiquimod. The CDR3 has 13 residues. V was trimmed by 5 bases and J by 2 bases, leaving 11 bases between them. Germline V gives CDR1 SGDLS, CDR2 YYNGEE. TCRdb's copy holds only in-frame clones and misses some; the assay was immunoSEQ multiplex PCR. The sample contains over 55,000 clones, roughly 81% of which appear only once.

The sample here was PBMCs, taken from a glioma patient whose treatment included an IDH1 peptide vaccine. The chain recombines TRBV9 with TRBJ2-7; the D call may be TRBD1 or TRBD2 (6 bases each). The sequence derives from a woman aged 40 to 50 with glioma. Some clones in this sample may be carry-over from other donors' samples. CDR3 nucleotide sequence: TGTGCCAGCAGTCCCGGGGGCCCCTACGAGCAGTACTTC. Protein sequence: CASSPGGPYEQYF.